A single sample gave rise to the 19 T cell receptor beta chains below, sequenced in a study of T cell responses to AZD1222 COVID-19 vaccine. The protocol was immunoSEQ multiplex PCR, while the TCRdb copy is restricted to in-frame clones and leaves out a portion. The sample lists under 110,000 clones, around 87% occurring once. The sequencing here drew on peripheral blood, taken 28 days after the second AZD1222 dose. These receptor sequences come from an adult who received the AZD1222 COVID-19 vaccine.

This clone was picked up one time. The chain links TRBV18 to TRBJ2-1, with TRBD1 matching 10 bases. V gave up 4 bases and J gave up 8 bases; unmatched junction bases: 8. Germline V gene lookup returns CDR1 KGHSH and CDR2 LQKENI. The CDR3 spans 15 residues. CDR3 region: CASSRRTGGSDEQFF. The CDR3 DNA is TGTGCCAGCTCACGCCGGACAGGGGGAAGCGATGAGCAGTTCTTC.

This clone was observed once. The chain recombines TRBV7-2 with TRBJ1-2; D possibly corresponds to TRBD1 (6 bases). This CDR3 spans 17 amino acids. The ends were cut back, 2 bases at V and 2 bases at J, with 18 bases in the middle. Germline V gene data show CDR1 as SGHTA and CDR2 as FQGNSA. Written as DNA, the CDR3 is TGTGCCAGCAGCTTATCGGACAGTACCATTTTGAACTATGGCTACACCTTC. This translates into CASSLSDSTILNYGYTF.

The chain joins TRBV27 to TRBJ2-6; D is uncertain. V lost 0 bases to trimming and J lost 2 bases, with 8 bases between them. The CDR3 spans 16 residues. Germline loops: CDR1 MNHEY, CDR2 SMNVEV (reference sequence). The DNA of the CDR3 is TGTGCCAGCAGTTTATCAGTCCGTCCTGGGGCCAACGTCCTGACTTTC. It is translated as CASSLSVRPGANVLTF.

The chain combines TRBV2 with TRBJ1-2, with TRBD1 identical over 10 bases. CDR1 and CDR2 from the germline V gene are SNHLY and FYNNEI. This CDR3 has 13 residues. V was clipped by 7 bases and J by 8 bases; unmatched bases: 7. The CDR3 DNA reads as TGTGCCAGCAATAGACAGGGGGCGCGGGGCTACACCTTC. Translating gives CASNRQGARGYTF.

The chain couples TRBV27 to TRBJ2-1; TRBD2 agrees at 7 bases. V lost 5 bases to trimming and J lost 0 bases; unmatched junction nucleotides: 10. The CDR3 consists of 17 residues. Germline CDR1 and CDR2: MNHEY and SMNVEV (reference sequence). The DNA of the CDR3 is TGTGCCAGCAGTATATATCCGGCGGGAGACTCCTACAATGAGCAGTTCTTC. This sequence encodes CASSIYPAGDSYNEQFF.

The chain joins TRBV5-6 to TRBJ2-5; D gene ambiguous. The V end was cut by 0 bases, the J end by 5 bases, with 11 bases between. Looked up from germline, CDR1 is SGHDT and CDR2 is YYEEEE. The CDR3 consists of 14 residues. The CDR3 bases are TGTGCCAGCAGCTTGGGATCCTTAGCTGAGACCCAGTACTTC. It translates to CASSLGSLAETQYF. The full variable domain, its missing parts supplied by reference TRBV5-6 and TRBJ2-5, is DAGVTQSPTHLIKTRGQQVTLRCSPKSGHDTVSWYQQALGQGPQFIFQYYEEEERQRGNFPDRFSGHQFPNYSSELNVNALLLGDSALYLCASSLGSLAETQYFGPGTRLLVL.

The chain links TRBV29-1 to TRBJ2-2, with 9 bases fitting TRBD1. Germline values: CDR1 SQVTM, CDR2 ANQGSEA. This CDR3 is 13 amino acids long. The CDR3, as DNA: TGCACCCTGGGACAGGGTGGCACCGGGGAGCTGTTTTTT. Protein: CTLGQGGTGELFF.

V gene TRBV18 combines with J gene TRBJ2-3; no firm D call. Germline V gene data show CDR1 as KGHSH and CDR2 as LQKENI. Between the trimmed V and J ends, which lost 0 bases and 0 bases, there was a span of 7 bases. The CDR3 is made up of 15 amino acids. DNA for the CDR3: TGTGCCAGCTCACCACCCGTTTCTAGCACAGATACGCAGTATTTT. Translation gives CASSPPVSSTDTQYF. The whole variable domain, remainder taken from reference TRBV18 and TRBJ2-3, is NAGVMQNPRHLVRRRGQEARLRCSPMKGHSHVYWYRQLPEEGLKFMVYLQKENIIDESGMPKERFSAEFPKEGPSILRIQQVVRGDSAAYFCASSPPVSSTDTQYFGPGTRLTVL.

The rearrangement links TRBV30 to TRBJ1-2; D possibly corresponds to TRBD1 (6 bases). V lost 4 bases to trimming and J lost 3 bases, with 15 bases between them. Germline assignment: CDR1 GTSNPN and CDR2 SVGIG (reference sequence). The CDR3 loop spans 14 amino acids. The CDR3 sequence: CAWNTGTLYYGYTF. The CDR3 bases are TGTGCCTGGAATACAGGGACCCTTTACTATGGCTACACCTTC.

The chain links TRBV6-4 to TRBJ1-1; D is unresolved. The germline V gene encodes CDR1 MRHNA and CDR2 SNTAGT. Trimming took 3 bases from V and 4 from J, leaving 21 bases between them. There are 17 residues in the CDR3. The CDR3 reads CASSEAPYSLRSTEAFF. Here the CDR3 DNA reads TGTGCCAGCAGTGAGGCCCCCTACAGCCTGAGGAGCACTGAAGCTTTCTTT.

The chain recombines TRBV6-5 with TRBJ1-1; 7 nucleotides line up with TRBD1. This CDR3 has 15 amino acids. The ends lost 4 bases at V and 4 bases at J; junction bases unmatched: 9. CDR1 is MNHEY and CDR2 is SVGAGI in the germline V gene. The DNA for the CDR3 is TGTGCCAGCAGTTCCACAGGGGATTTGGGCACTGAAGCTTTCTTT. Protein sequence: CASSSTGDLGTEAFF.

Details on this clone: An end of the junction does not agree with germline; a read error may underlie this. This chain links TRBV30 with TRBJ1-2; no clear D gene. The CDR3 spans 8 residues. CDR1 GTSNPN and CDR2 SVGIG come from the germline V gene (reference sequence). The CDR3 loop reads CAWSKERF. The CDR3 coding sequence is TGTGCCTGGAGTAAGGAACGCTTC.

The gene calls are TRBV30 and TRBJ2-2, with D unclear. CDR1 GTSNPN and CDR2 SVGIG come from the germline V gene (reference sequence). V was clipped by 1 base and J by 1 base, with 4 bases between them. CDR3 length equals 13 residues. CDR3 loop: CAWSGGNTGELFF. CDR3 DNA: TGTGCCTGGAGTGGGGGGAACACCGGGGAGCTGTTTTTT.

The chain has TRBV14 and TRBJ2-3; weak D call: TRBD1 (6 bases). This CDR3 is built from 13 residues. Germline CDR1 SGHDN, CDR2 FVKESK. Trimming stripped 5 bases from V and 4 bases from J, with 10 bases between. CDR3 nucleotides: TGTGCCAGCAGCTTTACAGGGCCAGATACGCAGTATTTT. Residues: CASSFTGPDTQYF.

The chain recombines TRBV18 with TRBJ2-5, with no clear D. This CDR3 is built from 14 residues. Germline V gene lookup returns CDR1 KGHSH and CDR2 LQKENI. With 3 bases removed from V and 1 base from J, the gap between germline ends came to 9 bases. The CDR3 here is CASSPVTLQETQYF. CDR3 DNA: TGTGCCAGCTCACCGGTGACACTCCAAGAGACCCAGTACTTC.

The chain couples TRBV4-1 to TRBJ1-5, with D uncertain. Trimming took off 0 bases at V and 4 bases at J, with 4 bases between the two ends. This CDR3 is built from 13 residues. Germline lookup yields CDR1 MGHRA and CDR2 YSYEKL. The CDR3 DNA is TGCGCCAGCAGCCAAGATCCGAATCAGCCCCAGCATTTT. It yields the protein CASSQDPNQPQHF.

This clone occurred a few times. This sequence joins TRBV5-1 and TRBJ1-5; 9 bases line up with TRBD1. CDR1 and CDR2 from the germline V gene are SGHRS and YFSETQ. The CDR3 totals 15 residues. V lost 4 bases, J lost 2 bases, and 4 bases stayed unmatched. The CDR3 loop is CASSVGQGGNQPQHF. The DNA of the CDR3 is TGCGCCAGCAGCGTGGGACAGGGAGGCAATCAGCCCCAGCATTTT. Using reference TRBV5-1 and TRBJ1-5 for the parts outside the CDR3, the full variable domain is KAGVTQTPRYLIKTRGQQVTLSCSPISGHRSVSWYQQTPGQGLQFLFEYFSETQRNKGNFPGRFSGRQFSNSRSEMNVSTLELGDSALYLCASSVGQGGNQPQHFGDGTRLSIL.

V and J are TRBV29-1 and TRBJ2-3; TRBD1 agrees at 11 bases. The CDR3 covers 19 residues. CDR1 is SQVTM and CDR2 is ANQGSEA in the germline V gene. The V gene end was trimmed by 6 bases and the J gene end by 3 bases; junction bases not matched to a gene: 20. CDR3 in amino acids: CSVGAGQGADWYWTDTQYF. The CDR3 bases are TGCAGCGTCGGAGCTGGACAGGGGGCGGACTGGTATTGGACAGATACGCAGTATTTT.

This rearrangement joins TRBV19 to TRBJ1-1, with D unresolved. Trimming stripped 5 bases from V and 6 bases from J, with 19 bases between. CDR1 and CDR2 (germline): LNHDA, SQIVND (reference sequence). The CDR3 sequence is 15 residues long. The CDR3 nucleotides are TGTGCCAGTAGTCCCCGGGCCCCCGGCGGGGCTGAAGCTTTCTTT. Translated: CASSPRAPGGAEAFF.